This T cell receptor (beta chain) was found in a study of vaccination and CD4 T cells after COVID-19. This CDR3 has 16 residues. Germline trimming cut 1 base from V and 9 bases from J; bases unmatched to any gene: 12. Germline V gives CDR1 SEHNR, CDR2 FQNEAQ (reference sequence). Points on this clonotype: Antigen: not known.

Sequencing of cultured CD4+ T cell DNA used the Oncomine TCR Beta short-read assay. Via MiXCR, TCRdb re-called the PCR reads, giving one row per CDR3 protein. The sample has more than 10,000 distinct CDR3 sequences, around three fifths seen once. The treatment is: roughly 10-day PBMC culture with coronavirus spike peptide pools or control peptides (ViraFEST assay). The chain carries TRBV7-9 and TRBJ2-1; the match to TRBD2 covers 7 bases. The source of this sequence is a human donor who had recovered from COVID-19. Material: CD4+ T cells from blood, cultured in vitro. This CDR3 is CASSLVTGGPSSEQFF. CDR3 nucleotide sequence: TGTGCCAGCAGCTTAGTTACGGGAGGCCCTTCGAGTGAGCAGTTCTTC.